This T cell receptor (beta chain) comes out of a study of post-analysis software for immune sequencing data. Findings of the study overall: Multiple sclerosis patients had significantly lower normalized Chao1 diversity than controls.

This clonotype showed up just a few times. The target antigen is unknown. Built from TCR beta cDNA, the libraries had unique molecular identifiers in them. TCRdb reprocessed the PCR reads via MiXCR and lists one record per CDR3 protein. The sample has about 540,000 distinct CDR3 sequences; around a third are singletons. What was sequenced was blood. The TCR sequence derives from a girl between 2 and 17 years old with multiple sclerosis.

CDR3 bases: TGTGCCAGCAGCTCCACCCCGGGACAGCTAAACGCTAACTATGGCTACACCTTC. Its protein product is CASSSTPGQLNANYGYTF. The chain couples TRBV7-2 to TRBJ1-2, with TRBD1 identical over 7 bases. CDR1 and CDR2 (germline): SGHTA, FQGNSA. With V trimmed by 4 bases and J by 0 bases, 14 bases remained unmatched. The CDR3 is 18 amino acids. Full variable domain (rest looked up from reference TRBV7-2 and TRBJ1-2): GAGVSQSPSNKVTEKGKDVELRCDPISGHTALYWYRQSLGQGLEFLIYFQGNSAPDKSGLPSDRFSAERTGGSVSTLTIQRTQQEDSAVYLCASSSTPGQLNANYGYTFGSGTRLTVV.